The 10 T cell receptor beta chains in this list originate from one sample, sequenced in a study of shared clonotypes between healthy human individuals. The assay was immunoSEQ multiplex PCR, and TCRdb's table has in-frame clones only and misses some. The repertoire includes approximately 480,000 clones, 60% to 80% of them detected once, and roughly an eighth sits in the top ten. The sequenced material came from PBMCs. These receptors all come from a woman aged 40 to 50 in good health. Some clones in this sample may be carry-over from other donors' samples.

In nucleotides, the CDR3 is TGTGCCAGCAGCCAAGATGACGGGAGAATAGGGTACGAGCAGTACTTC. Translation: CASSQDDGRIGYEQYF. The chain links TRBV14 to TRBJ2-7, with D tentatively TRBD2 (6 bases). V lost 0 bases, J lost 4 bases, and 16 bases lay in between. CDR3 length: 16 residues. CDR1 and CDR2 from the germline V gene are SGHDN and FVKESK.

The chain joins TRBV7-2 to TRBJ2-1, with TRBD1 matching 7 bases. Germline V gene data show CDR1 as SGHTA and CDR2 as FQGNSA. Losses at the gene ends were 5 bases for V and 6 bases for J; bases not matched to a gene: 7. This CDR3 spans 14 amino acids. CDR3 DNA: TGTGCCAGCAGCGCACGGACAGGACTCAATGAGCAGTTCTTC. It specifies CASSARTGLNEQFF.

The rearrangement uses TRBV28 and TRBJ2-4, with TRBD1 matching 7 bases. The CDR3 sequence is 16 residues long. The germline V gene encodes CDR1 MDHEN and CDR2 SYDVKM. With 4 bases clipped from V and 0 bases from J, the junction kept 6 bases outside the gene matches. CDR3 DNA: TGTGCCAGCAGTTCAGGACAGGCCATAGCCAAAAACATTCAGTACTTC. Its protein product is CASSSGQAIAKNIQYF. Looking up the rest from reference TRBV28 and TRBJ2-4 gives the full variable domain: DVKVTQSSRYLVKRTGEKVFLECVQDMDHENMFWYRQDPGLGLRLIYFSYDVKMKEKGDIPEGYSVSREKKERFSLILESASTNQTSMYLCASSSGQAIAKNIQYFGAGTRLSVL.

The chain recombines TRBV11-3 with TRBJ2-1; D is possibly TRBD1 (5 bases). This CDR3 spans 13 amino acids. Trimming took 1 base from V and 6 from J, leaving 7 bases between them. Germline loops: CDR1 SGHNT, CDR2 YENEEA. The CDR3 sequence: CASSLGGSNEQFF. The CDR3 DNA reads as TGTGCCAGCAGCTTAGGGGGCAGCAATGAGCAGTTCTTC.

This clone appeared once. The V and J genes are TRBV2 and TRBJ2-7; D ambiguous. CDR3 length equals 12 residues. Trimming stripped 7 bases from V and 2 bases from J, with 9 bases between. CDR1 and CDR2 (germline): SNHLY, FYNNEI. The CDR3 sequence is CASKPRAYEQYF. DNA of the CDR3: TGTGCCAGCAAACCCCGTGCCTACGAGCAGTACTTC.

This clone was detected only a few times. This chain uses TRBV10-1 with TRBJ1-1, with D perhaps matching TRBD1 (6 bases). The germline gives CDR1 WNHNN, CDR2 SYGVQD (reference sequence). This CDR3 has 16 residues. The V end was cut by 2 bases, the J end by 0 bases, with 13 bases between. The CDR3 is CASSERTVALNTEAFF. CDR3 in DNA: TGCGCCAGCAGTGAGCGGACAGTCGCTTTGAACACTGAAGCTTTCTTT.

The genes are TRBV12-1 and TRBJ2-5; the table's D call, TRBD2, has no DNA check behind it. TRBV12-1 has pseudogene status. The CDR3 loop spans 19 amino acids. CDR3 in amino acids: CASSFDRQDPAGVQETQYF. The CDR3 DNA reads TGTGCCAGCAGCTTTGATCGGCAGGATCCAGCGGGGGTTCAAGAGACCCAGTACTTC.

V usage is TRBV7-2 and J usage is TRBJ2-7; D unclear. This CDR3 has 14 residues. V was shortened by 0 bases and J by 6 bases, with 12 bases between the two germline ends. Looked up from germline, CDR1 is SGHTA and CDR2 is FQGNSA. The CDR3 is CASSLAFGLSEQYF. The CDR3 bases are TGTGCCAGCAGCTTAGCGTTCGGCCTATCCGAGCAGTACTTC.

The genes are TRBV7-9 and TRBJ2-1; D call uncertain. Germline V gene data show CDR1 as SEHNR and CDR2 as FQNEAQ (reference sequence). The CDR3 is 16 amino acids. V lost 5 bases and J lost 6, with 20 bases in between. CDR3 DNA sequence: TGTGCCAGCAGCCAGATTCAATCTGGGGTCGTCAATGAGCAGTTCTTC. It translates to CASSQIQSGVVNEQFF.

The sample holds a few counts of this clone. The chain links TRBV7-2 to TRBJ1-5; D is uncertain. The CDR3 is 12 amino acids. With 5 bases removed from V and 5 bases from J, the gap between germline ends came to 7 bases. Germline V gives CDR1 SGHTA, CDR2 FQGNSA. CDR3 coding DNA: TGTGCCAGCAGCCCGAGAGATCAGCCCCAGCATTTT. This encodes CASSPRDQPQHF.